The 7 T cell receptor beta chains given below trace back to one sample, sequenced in a study of synovial regulatory T cells in juvenile arthritis. Matched peripheral blood accompanied the synovial fluid taken from each patient with active arthritis. Method: immunoSEQ multiplex PCR; TCRdb's copy keeps in-frame clones and lacks some. Seen in this sample are around 2,200 clones; the ten most common clones hold approximately 12%. The sample was Treg cells from the synovium. These receptors originate from a donor between 2 and 29 years old with juvenile idiopathic arthritis.

This clone is labeled medium-sized based on frequency. The rearrangement uses TRBV7-6 and TRBJ1-6. The length of the CDR3 is 13 residues. No DNA is listed. Germline lookup yields CDR1 SGHVS and CDR2 FNYEAQ. The CDR3: CASSLALESPLHF.

This clone is identified as medium-sized (0.01 to 0.1%) from frequency. This chain uses TRBV30 with TRBJ1-4. CDR3 length equals 13 residues. DNA is not on record. The V gene's germline CDR1 is GTSNPN and CDR2 SVGIG (reference sequence). CDR3 loop: CAWSRGANEKLFF.

Its frequency marks this clone as medium-sized. The chain couples TRBV6-6 to TRBJ2-7; there is no DNA to check the TCRdb D call of TRBD1. Per germline, CDR1 MNHNY and CDR2 SVGAGI (reference sequence). The CDR3 contains 15 residues. The coding DNA is unavailable. This CDR3 is CASRGSGTVSYEQYF.

This clone shows up as medium-sized by frequency. The CDR3 region is CASRRNLGTDTQYF. The chain couples TRBV4-1 to TRBJ2-3; TCRdb's D call, TRBD2, is unchecked because there is no DNA. CDR1 and CDR2 (germline): MGHRA, YSYEKL. CDR3 size: 14 residues. A DNA sequence was not provided.

V and J are TRBV19 and TRBJ1-6. The CDR3 runs 13 residues. The coding DNA is unavailable. The germline gives CDR1 LNHDA, CDR2 SQIVND (reference sequence). The CDR3 loop is CASRGFENSPLHF.

This clone is medium-sized by frequency. The rearrangement links TRBV6-5 to TRBJ2-3; TCRdb's D call of TRBD2 is untestable without DNA. CDR1 and CDR2 (germline): MNHEY, SVGAGI. CDR3 length: 14 residues. The nucleotide record is missing. CDR3 sequence: CASRAGLFTDTQYF.

Judged by frequency, this clone is medium-sized. The chain links TRBV7-2 to TRBJ2-7. This CDR3 spans 16 amino acids. The DNA sequence is not available. The germline gives CDR1 SGHTA, CDR2 FQGNSA. The CDR3 protein is CASSLPGAAKSYEQYF. Full variable domain (missing parts from reference TRBV7-2 and TRBJ2-7): GAGVSQSPSNKVTEKGKDVELRCDPISGHTALYWYRQSLGQGLEFLIYFQGNSAPDKSGLPSDRFSAERTGGSVSTLTIQRTQQEDSAVYLCASSLPGAAKSYEQYFGPGTRLTVT.